This TCR beta chain was captured by sequencing in a study of blood T cell repertoires in COVID-19. Study summary: Material from acute and convalescent COVID-19 was sourced from the United States, Italy and Spain. PBMCs, B-cell-depleted T cells, or T cells were the source of the cDNA or gDNA that made up the material.

The germline CDR1 and CDR2 sequences are SGHNT and YENEEA. The CDR3 runs to 15 residues. Trimming removed 3 bases from V and 13 bases from J; junction bases left unmatched: 15. The protocol was immunoSEQ multiplex PCR, while the TCRdb copy is restricted to in-frame clones and leaves out a portion. The sample lists roughly 160,000 clones; approximately 81% were seen once. The specimen was peripheral blood. The TCR originated in a man aged 35 to 55 with acute or convalescent COVID-19. This rearrangement joins TRBV11-3 to TRBJ2-1; 7 bases match TRBD2. The CDR3 sequence is CASSFRSGSGEYQFF. CDR3 sequence (DNA): TGTGCCAGCAGCTTTCGGTCGGGGAGCGGGGAGTATCAGTTCTTC.